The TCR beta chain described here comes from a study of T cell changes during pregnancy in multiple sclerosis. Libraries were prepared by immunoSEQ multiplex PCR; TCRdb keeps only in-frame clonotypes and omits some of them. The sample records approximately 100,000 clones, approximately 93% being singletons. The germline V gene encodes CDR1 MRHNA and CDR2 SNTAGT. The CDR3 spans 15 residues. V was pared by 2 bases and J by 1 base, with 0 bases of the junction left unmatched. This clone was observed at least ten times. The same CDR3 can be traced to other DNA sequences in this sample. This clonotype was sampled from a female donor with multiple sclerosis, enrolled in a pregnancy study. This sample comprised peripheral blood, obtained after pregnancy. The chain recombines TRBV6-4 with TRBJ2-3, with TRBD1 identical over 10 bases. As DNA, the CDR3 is TGTGCCAGCAGTGACGGGACAGGGGGCACAGATACGCAGTATTTT. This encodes CASSDGTGGTDTQYF.